These 14 T cell receptor beta chains originate from one sample sequenced in a study of blood T cell repertoires in COVID-19. Assay: immunoSEQ multiplex PCR; the TCRdb copy retains only in-frame clones and omits some. The sample contains about 200,000 clones, 85% of which appear only once. The material sequenced was peripheral blood. The receptors come from a woman aged 70-85 years with COVID-19, enrolled during active disease.

The J gene is TRBJ1-5, the V gene TRBV4-1; tentative D call: TRBD1 (6 bases). Per the germline V gene, CDR1 is MGHRA and CDR2 is YSYEKL. CDR3 size: 15 residues. V lost 1 base and J lost 7, with 14 bases in between. The CDR3 sequence: CASSQVDSRDQPQHF. As DNA, the CDR3 is TGCGCCAGCAGCCAAGTGGACAGTCGAGACCAGCCCCAGCATTTT.

This rearrangement joins TRBV7-2 to TRBJ1-2; TRBD1 agrees at 8 bases. CDR3 length equals 13 residues. V gave up 5 bases and J gave up 3 bases; unmatched junction bases: 2. Germline CDR1 SGHTA, CDR2 FQGNSA. As DNA, the CDR3 is TGTGCCAGCAGCCCGGGACAGGACTATGGCTACACCTTC. Translation gives CASSPGQDYGYTF. Together with reference TRBV7-2 and TRBJ1-2, the CDR3 gives the full variable domain: GAGVSQSPSNKVTEKGKDVELRCDPISGHTALYWYRQSLGQGLEFLIYFQGNSAPDKSGLPSDRFSAERTGGSVSTLTIQRTQQEDSAVYLCASSPGQDYGYTFGSGTRLTVV.

This chain uses TRBV11-2 with TRBJ1-5, with 7 bases aligning to TRBD1. Germline V CDR1 and CDR2: SGHAT, FQNNGV. The CDR3 is 16 residues long. V lost 0 bases and J lost 1; bases outside the gene matches: 3. The CDR3 region is CASSLDQGVSNQPQHF. CDR3 coding DNA: TGTGCCAGCAGCTTAGATCAGGGGGTGAGCAATCAGCCCCAGCATTTT.

The V gene is TRBV4-3, the J gene TRBJ1-2; 7 bases line up with TRBD1. Germline V gene data show CDR1 as LGHNA and CDR2 as YSLEER. The CDR3 spans 15 residues. V dropped 0 bases and J dropped 3; count of bases not matched to a gene: 4. The CDR3 spells CASSQESDRDYGYTF. Here the CDR3 DNA reads TGCGCCAGCAGCCAAGAGTCTGACAGGGACTATGGCTACACCTTC.

The rearrangement joins TRBV9 to TRBJ2-2; unclear D gene. Germline CDR1 and CDR2: SGDLS and YYNGEE. The V and J ends lost 3 bases and 5 bases respectively, with 14 bases between them. The CDR3 runs 15 residues. Here the CDR3 reads CASSASWVGTGELFF. CDR3 nucleotides: TGTGCCAGCAGCGCTAGTTGGGTCGGTACCGGGGAGCTGTTTTTT. Looking up the rest from reference TRBV9 and TRBJ2-2 gives the full variable domain: DSGVTQTPKHLITATGQRVTLRCSPRSGDLSVYWYQQSLDQGLQFLIQYYNGEERAKGNILERFSAQQFPDLHSELNLSSLELGDSALYFCASSASWVGTGELFFGEGSRLTVL.

The J gene is TRBJ2-3, the V gene TRBV7-8; D unclear. The germline V gene encodes CDR1 SGHVS and CDR2 FQNEAQ. Trimming took off 3 bases at V and 0 bases at J, with 4 bases between the two ends. The CDR3 totals 13 residues. The CDR3 region is CASSFGSTDTQYF. CDR3 in DNA: TGTGCCAGCAGCTTTGGCAGCACAGATACGCAGTATTTT.

The chain carries TRBV19 and TRBJ2-2; 9 bases are shared with TRBD2. Trimming cost V 4 bases and J 4 bases; bases outside gene matches: 13. Germline lookup yields CDR1 LNHDA and CDR2 SQIVND (reference sequence). CDR3 length equals 18 residues. For the CDR3, the DNA is TGTGCCAGTAGTACCCCCCCTAGGGTAGCGGGGGTCACCGGGGAGCTGTTTTTT. Its translation: CASSTPPRVAGVTGELFF.

This chain links TRBV6-6 with TRBJ2-7; maybe TRBD2 (5 bases). The germline CDR1 and CDR2 sequences are MNHNY and SVGAGI (reference sequence). V was cut by 5 bases and J by 1 base, with 18 bases left in between. This CDR3 spans 16 amino acids. CDR3 bases: TGTGCCAGCAGTGCCCTCGACGGCGGGCGATCCTACGAGCAGTACTTC. Its translation: CASSALDGGRSYEQYF.

The chain couples TRBV3-1 (or the pseudogene TRBV3-2) to TRBJ2-1; D perhaps matches TRBD1 (5 bases). This CDR3 is built from 13 residues. The germline V and J ends were trimmed by 2 bases and 16 bases, with 18 bases remaining between them. Germline values: CDR1 LGHDT, CDR2 YNNKEL (reference sequence). The CDR3 here is CASSQLLGAPRFF. CDR3 nucleotides: TGTGCCAGCAGCCAACTACTTGGGGCCCCCCGTTTCTTC.

A note on this clone: This sample also contains other DNA sequences that code for the same CDR3. This sequence joins TRBV24-1 and TRBJ1-1, with TRBD1 matching over 7 bases. The germline CDR1 and CDR2 sequences are KGHDR and SFDVKD. The CDR3 extends over 14 amino acids. V dropped 3 bases and J dropped 4; count of bases not matched to a gene: 4. CDR3 sequence reads: CATSDHTGVTEAFF. The CDR3 nucleotides are TGTGCCACCAGTGATCATACAGGGGTCACTGAAGCTTTCTTT.

This clone has a handful of counts. The chain combines TRBV5-1 with TRBJ2-7; TRBD1 agrees at 8 bases. Germline V gives CDR1 SGHRS, CDR2 YFSETQ. This CDR3 has 15 residues. The trim removed 0 bases at V and 3 bases at J, leaving 5 bases unmatched. CDR3: CASSLGQGLIYEQYF. In DNA form, the CDR3 reads TGCGCCAGCAGCTTGGGACAGGGGCTTATCTACGAGCAGTACTTC.

The rearrangement joins TRBV15 to TRBJ2-5; 7 nucleotides line up with TRBD1. V was pared by 4 bases and J by 4 bases, with 3 bases of the junction left unmatched. Germline V gives CDR1 LNHNV, CDR2 YYDKDF (reference sequence). The CDR3 has 13 amino acids. The CDR3 DNA is TGTGCCACCAGCATAACAGGGGTAGAGACCCAGTACTTC. Its translation: CATSITGVETQYF.

The rearrangement joins TRBV28 to TRBJ1-2; 10 nucleotides match TRBD1. CDR3 length: 17 residues. Germline lookup yields CDR1 MDHEN and CDR2 SYDVKM. J lost 4 bases, V lost 5 bases, and 13 bases had no gene match. This chain's CDR3 is CASSLSGTGVRTYGYTF. CDR3 coding DNA: TGTGCCAGCAGTCTAAGTGGGACAGGGGTCCGGACCTATGGCTACACCTTC.

The chain couples TRBV6-5 to TRBJ1-4; TRBD1 matches 8 bases. V dropped 6 bases and J dropped 3; count of bases not matched to a gene: 3. Germline V CDR1 and CDR2: MNHEY, SVGAGI. The CDR3 totals 14 residues. CDR3 protein: CASSSDRANEKLFF. The CDR3 DNA follows: TGTGCCAGCAGCTCGGACAGGGCTAATGAAAAACTGTTTTTT.